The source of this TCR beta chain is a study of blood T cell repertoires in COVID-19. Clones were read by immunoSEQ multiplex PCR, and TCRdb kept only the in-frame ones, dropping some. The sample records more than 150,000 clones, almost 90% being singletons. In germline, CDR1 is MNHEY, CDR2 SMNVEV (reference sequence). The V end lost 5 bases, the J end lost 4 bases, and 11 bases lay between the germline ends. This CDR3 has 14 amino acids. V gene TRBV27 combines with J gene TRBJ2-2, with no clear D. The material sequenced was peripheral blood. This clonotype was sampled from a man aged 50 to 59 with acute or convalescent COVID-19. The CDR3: CASSILTSTGELFF. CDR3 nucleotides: TGTGCCAGCAGTATTCTGACAAGCACCGGGGAGCTGTTTTTT.